This T cell receptor beta chain was sequenced in a study of CD8+CD57+ T cells in acquired aplastic anemia. Study-wide context: Isolated CD4+ and CD8+ cells, once sorted, yielded DNA averaging roughly 3 ug. Findings and limits, study-wide: Patients and controls were found to share 25 to 35 CD8+ CDR3 sequences.

Patients chosen for sequencing had shown CD8+CD57+ cell expansion by flow cytometry. Every patient was diagnosed with severe acquired aplastic anemia. By the time of blood sampling, patients had still received no therapy. Trimming pared 4 bases from V and 9 bases from J, leaving 10 bases between. The CDR3 is 12 amino acids. CDR1 and CDR2 from the germline V gene are LNHNV and YYDKDF (reference sequence). The table lists this clonotype with a count of one. Its antigen is not identified. Genomic DNA served as template for TCR beta VDJ and CDR3 profiling. TCRdb re-derived calls from the reads in MiXCR, one entry per CDR3 protein. This sample yields 75,000 to 80,000 distinct CDR3 sequences, of which about 70% are seen a single time; approximately 80% belongs to the top ten.

The chain is built from TRBV15 and TRBJ2-1; possibly TRBD1 or TRBD2 for D (6 bases each). The source of this sequence is a human donor with aplastic anemia. What was sequenced was sorted CD4+, CD8+, or CD8+CD57+ T cells (not recorded which) from PBMCs. The CDR3 DNA reads as TGTGCCACCAGCACTAAGGGGGGTGAGCAGTTCTTC. Amino acid sequence: CATSTKGGEQFF.